This T cell receptor beta chain was obtained from a study of shared clonotypes between healthy human individuals. Naive CD8 cells lacked CD45RO, underwent positive selection for CCR7 and left out terminally differentiated effector memory CD45RA+ cells. Study results and limitations: At large depth, rarefaction still showed sorted-subset sequencing to be incomplete. When compared with the clonotypes that were shared by all four sorted-subset donors, the non-shared clonotypes turned out to have lower generation probabilities.

With regard to this clone: What it recognizes is unknown.

The germline gives CDR1 MNHNS, CDR2 SASEGT. Losses at the gene ends were 7 bases for V and 3 bases for J; bases not matched to a gene: 6. The CDR3 covers 14 residues. Splitting of each subset's genomic DNA was done evenly across several immunoSEQ plates. Method: immunoSEQ multiplex PCR; TCRdb's copy keeps in-frame clones and lacks some. The top ten clones hold about 1.7% of a sample with about 2.1 million clones, just under 95% of them seen once. The receptor was isolated from a man between 18 and 35 years old in good health. Some clones in this sample may be carry-over from other donors' samples. The chain links TRBV6-1 to TRBJ2-7; 10 bases line up with TRBD1. Specimen: naive CD8+ T cells from PBMCs. In DNA, the CDR3 is TGTGCCAGCAAATCTCGGGACAGGGGCTACGAGCAGTACTTC. This codes for CASKSRDRGYEQYF.